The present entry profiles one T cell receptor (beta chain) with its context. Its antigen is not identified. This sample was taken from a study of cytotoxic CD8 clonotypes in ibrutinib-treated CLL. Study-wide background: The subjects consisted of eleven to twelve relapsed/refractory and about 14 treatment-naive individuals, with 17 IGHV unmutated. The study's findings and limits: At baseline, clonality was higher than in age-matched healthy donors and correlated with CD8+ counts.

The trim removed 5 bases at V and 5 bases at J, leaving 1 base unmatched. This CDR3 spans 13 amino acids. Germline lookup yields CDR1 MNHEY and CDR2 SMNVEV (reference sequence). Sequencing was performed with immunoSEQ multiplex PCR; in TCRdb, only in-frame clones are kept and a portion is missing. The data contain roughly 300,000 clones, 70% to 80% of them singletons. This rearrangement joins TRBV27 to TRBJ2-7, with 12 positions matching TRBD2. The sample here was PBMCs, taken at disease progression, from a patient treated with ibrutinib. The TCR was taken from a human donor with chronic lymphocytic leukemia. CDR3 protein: CASSTSGRHEQYF. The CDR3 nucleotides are TGTGCCAGCAGTACTAGCGGGAGGCACGAGCAGTACTTC.